Included here is one T cell receptor (beta chain) sequence, with context. Antigen unknown. The sample is drawn from a study of blood T cells in healthy people across ages. The study's findings and limits: Donor CMV status was unknown, possibly confounding expanded clonotype changes. The study could not conclusively compare naive and antigen-experienced cells, given its unsorted PBMCs.

It was with a sample-barcoded 5' primer and a J-beta primer mix that a second PCR of about 7 to 12 cycles was run. TCRdb ran MiXCR on the 5' RACE reads and lists one entry per CDR3 protein. In the table there are roughly 800,000 distinct CDR3 sequences, roughly 25% of which are singletons. This CDR3 has 15 amino acids. V was clipped by 4 bases and J by 2 bases, with 14 bases between them. The germline gives CDR1 SGHTA, CDR2 FQGNSA. This same sample was also part of a study on T cells of mothers and their children. That source adds: Healthy Caucasian mothers, three in number, and their six children were the donors. In each mother, TCR beta CDR3 reads exceeded 8 million; in each child, they numbered 2.5 million to 3.5 million.

The TCR was taken from a boy aged 10-17 years in good health. The sequenced sample was blood. The chain couples TRBV7-2 to TRBJ2-5, with D unresolved. The CDR3: CASSSGSLGQETQYF. The CDR3 DNA is TGTGCCAGCAGCTCCGGGTCCCTGGGGCAAGAGACCCAGTACTTC.